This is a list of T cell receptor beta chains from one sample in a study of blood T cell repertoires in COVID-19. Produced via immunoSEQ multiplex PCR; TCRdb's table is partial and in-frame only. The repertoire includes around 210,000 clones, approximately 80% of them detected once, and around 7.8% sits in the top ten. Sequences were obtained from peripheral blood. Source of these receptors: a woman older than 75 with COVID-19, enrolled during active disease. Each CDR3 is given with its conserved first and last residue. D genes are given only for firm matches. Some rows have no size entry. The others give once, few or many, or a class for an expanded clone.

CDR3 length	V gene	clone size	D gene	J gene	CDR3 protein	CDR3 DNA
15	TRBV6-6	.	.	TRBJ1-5	CASSYGSGVNQPQHF	TGTGCCAGCAGTTACGGCTCAGGCGTTAATCAGCCCCAGCATTTT
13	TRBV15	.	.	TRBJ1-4	CATSVGGNEKLFF	TGTGCCACCTCGGTGGGGGGTAATGAAAAACTGTTTTTT
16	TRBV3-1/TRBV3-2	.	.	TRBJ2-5	CASSQNVASLGETQYF	TGTGCCAGCAGCCAGAACGTTGCGTCCCTCGGGGAGACCCAGTACTTC
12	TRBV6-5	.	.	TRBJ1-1	CASSFRGIEAFF	TGTGCCAGCAGTTTTAGGGGGATTGAAGCTTTCTTT
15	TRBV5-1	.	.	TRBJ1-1	CASSPAGVLNTEAFF	TGCGCCAGCAGCCCCGCGGGGGTGCTGAACACTGAAGCTTTCTTT
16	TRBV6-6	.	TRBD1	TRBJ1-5	CASRGTDRASNQPQHF	TGTGCCAGCAGGGGGACGGACAGGGCGAGCAATCAGCCCCAGCATTTT
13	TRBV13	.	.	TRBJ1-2	CASSTQGRYGYTF	TGTGCCAGCAGCACACAGGGTCGGTATGGCTACACCTTC
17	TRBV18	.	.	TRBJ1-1	CASSRGLGGEMNTEAFF	TGTGCCAGCTCACGAGGTTTAGGCGGGGAAATGAACACTGAAGCTTTCTTT
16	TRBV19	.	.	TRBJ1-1	CASRLKPGHMNTEAFF	TGTGCCAGTAGACTAAAACCGGGACACATGAACACTGAAGCTTTCTTT
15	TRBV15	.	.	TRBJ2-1	CATSRQGGAYNEQFF	TGTGCCACCAGCAGACAAGGGGGGGCGTACAATGAGCAGTTCTTC
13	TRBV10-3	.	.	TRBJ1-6	CATRRDYNSPLHF	TGTGCCACGCGCCGGGACTATAATTCACCCCTCCACTTT
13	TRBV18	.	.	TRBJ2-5	CASSPNSGETQYF	TGTGCCAGCTCACCAAATAGCGGAGAGACCCAGTACTTC
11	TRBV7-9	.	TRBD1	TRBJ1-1	CASSSDREAFF	TGTGCCAGCAGCTCGGACAGGGAAGCTTTCTTT
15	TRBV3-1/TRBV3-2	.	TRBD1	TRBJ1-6	CASSPRDRDRPPLHF	TGTGCCAGCAGCCCCCGGGACAGGGATAGACCACCCCTCCACTTT
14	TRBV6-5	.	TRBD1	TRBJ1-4	CASRATRQGEKLFF	TGTGCCAGCAGGGCAACTCGACAGGGTGAAAAACTGTTTTTT
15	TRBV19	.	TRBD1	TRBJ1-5	CASSIQGALSQPQHF	TGTGCCAGTAGTATTCAGGGGGCCCTTAGTCAGCCCCAGCATTTT
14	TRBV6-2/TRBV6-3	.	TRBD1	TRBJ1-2	CASSINRGSSGYTF	TGTGCCAGCAGTATTAACAGGGGGTCGTCTGGCTACACCTTC
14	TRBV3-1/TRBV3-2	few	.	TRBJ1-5	CASSQAGRNQPQHF	TGTGCCAGCAGCCAAGCAGGGCGGAATCAGCCCCAGCATTTT
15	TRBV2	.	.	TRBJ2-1	CASSEGQPSYNEQFF	TGTGCCAGCAGTGAAGGACAGCCTTCCTACAATGAGCAGTTCTTC
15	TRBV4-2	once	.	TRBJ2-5	CASSQSPGRWETQYF	TGTGCCAGCAGCCAATCCCCGGGGAGGTGGGAGACCCAGTACTTC
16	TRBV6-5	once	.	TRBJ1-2	CASSYTSRVANYGYTF	TGTGCCAGCAGTTACACCTCTAGAGTAGCTAACTATGGCTACACCTTC
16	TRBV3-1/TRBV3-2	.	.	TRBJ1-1	CASSQDAGRANTEAFF	TGTGCCAGCAGCCAAGACGCAGGCAGGGCGAACACTGAAGCTTTCTTT
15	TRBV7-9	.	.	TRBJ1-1	CASSLGPGVGTEAFF	TGTGCCAGCAGCTTAGGCCCCGGGGTGGGGACTGAAGCTTTCTTT
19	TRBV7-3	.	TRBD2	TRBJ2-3	CASSLRLAGGQWNHDTQYF	TGTGCCAGCAGCTTAAGACTAGCGGGGGGGCAATGGAATCATGATACGCAGTATTTT
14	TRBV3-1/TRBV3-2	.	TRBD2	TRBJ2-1	CASSQAAGAYGQFF	TGTGCCAGCAGCCAAGCAGCGGGGGCGTACGGGCAGTTCTTC
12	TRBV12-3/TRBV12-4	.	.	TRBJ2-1	CASSPLHNEQFF	TGTGCCAGCAGTCCCCTCCACAATGAGCAGTTCTTC
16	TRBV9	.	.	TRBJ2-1	CASSPPLQTSHNEQFF	TGTGCCAGCAGCCCCCCCCTTCAAACTAGCCACAATGAGCAGTTCTTC
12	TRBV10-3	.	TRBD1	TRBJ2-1	CAISALGQEQFF	TGTGCCATCAGCGCGCTGGGACAGGAGCAGTTCTTC
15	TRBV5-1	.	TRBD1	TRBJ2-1	CASSLVMQQGNEQFF	TGCGCCAGCAGCTTGGTGATGCAACAGGGGAATGAGCAGTTCTTC
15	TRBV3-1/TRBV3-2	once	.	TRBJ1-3	CASTQTSGAGNTIYF	TGTGCCAGCACCCAAACATCAGGGGCTGGAAACACCATATATTTT
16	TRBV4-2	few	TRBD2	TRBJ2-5	CASSQQTSGFQETQYF	TGTGCCAGCAGCCAACAGACTAGCGGGTTCCAAGAGACCCAGTACTTC
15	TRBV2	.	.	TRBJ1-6	CASSWTDRGDSPLHF	TGTGCCAGCAGTTGGACGGACAGAGGTGATTCACCCCTCCACTTT
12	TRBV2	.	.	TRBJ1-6	CASTGYNSPLHF	TGTGCCAGCACAGGCTATAATTCACCCCTCCACTTT
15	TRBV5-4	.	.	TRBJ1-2	CASSLPGGAAYGYTF	TGTGCCAGCAGCTTGCCCGGGGGGGCAGCCTATGGCTACACCTTC
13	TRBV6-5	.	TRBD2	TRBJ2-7	CASRVAGGVEQYF	TGTGCCAGCAGGGTGGCGGGAGGTGTCGAGCAGTACTTC
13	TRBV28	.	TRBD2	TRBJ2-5	CASSFSGRETQYF	TGTGCCAGCAGCTTTAGCGGGAGAGAGACCCAGTACTTC
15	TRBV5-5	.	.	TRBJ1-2	CASSLGLEGIYGYTF	TGTGCCAGCAGCTTGGGGCTGGAGGGGATCTATGGCTACACCTTC
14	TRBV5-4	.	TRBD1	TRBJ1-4	CASTSRDRGEKLFF	TGTGCCAGCACCTCCCGGGACAGGGGTGAAAAACTGTTTTTT
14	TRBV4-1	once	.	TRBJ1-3	CASSQGGTGNTIYF	TGCGCCAGCAGCCAGGGGGGAACTGGAAACACCATATATTTT
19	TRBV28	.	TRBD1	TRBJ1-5	CASSSLEAGQGFRRQPQHF	TGTGCCAGCAGTTCCCTCGAGGCGGGACAGGGGTTTCGGAGGCAGCCCCAGCATTTT
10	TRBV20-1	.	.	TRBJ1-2	CSAYGYGYTF	TGCAGTGCTTACGGTTATGGCTACACCTTC
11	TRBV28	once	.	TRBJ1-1	CASTLRTEAFF	TGTGCCAGCACCCTCCGCACTGAAGCTTTCTTT
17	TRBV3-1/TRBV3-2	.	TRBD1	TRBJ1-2	CASSRGTGAREGYGYTF	TGTGCCAGCAGCCGGGGGACAGGGGCCCGCGAGGGCTATGGCTACACCTTC
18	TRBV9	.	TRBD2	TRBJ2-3	CASSEYGWWRGGTDTQYF	TGTGCCAGCAGCGAGTACGGGTGGTGGCGGGGGGGCACAGATACGCAGTATTTT
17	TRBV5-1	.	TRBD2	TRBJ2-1	CASSEQAGTSGNNEQFF	TGCGCCAGCAGCGAGCAAGCCGGGACTAGCGGCAACAATGAGCAGTTCTTC
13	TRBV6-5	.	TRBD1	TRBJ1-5	CASLGTGYQPQHF	TGTGCCAGCTTAGGGACAGGGTATCAGCCCCAGCATTTT
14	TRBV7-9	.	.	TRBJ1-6	CASSSSGGGSPLHF	TGTGCCAGCAGCTCCTCGGGGGGCGGATCACCCCTCCACTTT
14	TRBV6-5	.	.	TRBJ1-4	CASSYWTEGGVLFF	TGTGCCAGCAGTTACTGGACGGAGGGGGGGGTACTGTTTTTT
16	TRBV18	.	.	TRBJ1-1	CASSPQYTSGRTEAFF	TGTGCCAGCTCACCGCAGTATACTTCAGGGAGGACTGAAGCTTTCTTT
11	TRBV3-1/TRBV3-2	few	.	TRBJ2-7	CASSAEHEQYF	TGTGCCAGCAGCGCCGAGCACGAGCAGTACTTC
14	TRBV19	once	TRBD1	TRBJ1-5	CASCGQGGDQPQHF	TGTGCCAGCTGCGGACAGGGAGGAGATCAGCCCCAGCATTTT
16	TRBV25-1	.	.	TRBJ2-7	CASSEFGAGVVYEQYF	TGTGCCAGCAGTGAATTCGGGGCAGGGGTTGTCTACGAGCAGTACTTC
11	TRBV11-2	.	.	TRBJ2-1	CASSFRGIVFF	TGTGCCAGCAGCTTCCGGGGAATAGTCTTCTTC
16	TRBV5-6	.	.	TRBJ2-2	CASSLQGGWNTGELFF	TGTGCCAGCAGCTTGCAGGGGGGATGGAACACCGGGGAGCTGTTTTTT
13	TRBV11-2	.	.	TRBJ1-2	CASSLGPEGGYTF	TGTGCCAGCAGCTTGGGCCCTGAAGGTGGCTACACCTTC
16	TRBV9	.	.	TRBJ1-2	CASSVFGGPSGERYTF	TGTGCCAGCAGCGTATTTGGGGGACCCTCGGGGGAGCGCTACACCTTC
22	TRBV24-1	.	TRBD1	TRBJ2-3	CAATAGTGDQKEDHSRTDTQYF	TGTGCCGCCACAGCCGGGACAGGCGATCAGAAGGAGGACCATTCCAGAACAGATACGCAGTATTTT
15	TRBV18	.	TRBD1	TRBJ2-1	CASSPLGQGRNEQFF	TGTGCCAGCTCACCACTCGGACAGGGTAGGAATGAGCAGTTCTTC
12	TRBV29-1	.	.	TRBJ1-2	CSAGHLSAGYTF	TGCAGCGCGGGACATTTAAGCGCTGGCTACACCTTC
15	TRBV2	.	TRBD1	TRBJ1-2	CASSGDSSNNYGYTF	TGTGCCAGCTCTGGGGACAGCTCTAATAACTATGGCTACACCTTC